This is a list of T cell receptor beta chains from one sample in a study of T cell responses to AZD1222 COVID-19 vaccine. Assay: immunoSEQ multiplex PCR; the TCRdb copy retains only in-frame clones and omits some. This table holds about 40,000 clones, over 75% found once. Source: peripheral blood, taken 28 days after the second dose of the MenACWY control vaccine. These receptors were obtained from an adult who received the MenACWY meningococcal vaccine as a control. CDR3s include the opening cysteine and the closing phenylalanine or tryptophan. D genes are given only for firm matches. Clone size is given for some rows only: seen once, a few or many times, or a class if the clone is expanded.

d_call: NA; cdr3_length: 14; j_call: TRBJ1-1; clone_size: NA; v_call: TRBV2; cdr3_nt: TGTGCCAGCAGTGACTGGATTGGGGGCACTGAAGCTTTCTTT; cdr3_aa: CASSDWIGGTEAFF
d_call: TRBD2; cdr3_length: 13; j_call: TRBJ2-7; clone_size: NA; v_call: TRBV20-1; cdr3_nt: TGCAGTGCTAGTTCTAGCGGGATCTACGAGCAGTACTTC; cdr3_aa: CSASSSGIYEQYF
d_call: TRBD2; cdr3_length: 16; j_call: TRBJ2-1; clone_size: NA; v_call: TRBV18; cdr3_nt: TGTGCCAGCTCACGACCGGGACTAGCCTACCATAATGAGCAGTTCTTC; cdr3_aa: CASSRPGLAYHNEQFF
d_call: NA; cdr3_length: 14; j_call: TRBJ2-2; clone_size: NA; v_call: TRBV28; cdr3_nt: TGTGCCAGCAGTTTAGGACTCTCCACCGGGGAGCTGTTTTTT; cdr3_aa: CASSLGLSTGELFF
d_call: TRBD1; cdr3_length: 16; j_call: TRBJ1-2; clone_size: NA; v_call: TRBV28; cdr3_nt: TGTGCCAGCAGTTTATTGAGGAACGACAGGGCGGGTGGCTACACCTTC; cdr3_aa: CASSLLRNDRAGGYTF
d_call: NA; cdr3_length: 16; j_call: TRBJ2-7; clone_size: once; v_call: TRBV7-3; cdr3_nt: TGTGCCAGCAGGGACCCAGGGAGAGTTCGATCCTACGAGCAGTACTTC; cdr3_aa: CASRDPGRVRSYEQYF
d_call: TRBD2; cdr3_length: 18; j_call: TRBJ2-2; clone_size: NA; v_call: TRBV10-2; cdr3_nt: TGCGCCAGCAGTGAGACCCGGGGGAGCGGGAGACGGAGCGGGGAGCTGTTTTTT; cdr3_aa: CASSETRGSGRRSGELFF
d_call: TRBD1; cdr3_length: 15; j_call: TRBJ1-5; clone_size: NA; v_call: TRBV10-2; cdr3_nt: TGCGCCAGCAGTGACCCGGGACAGATAAATCAGCCCCAGCATTTT; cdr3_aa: CASSDPGQINQPQHF
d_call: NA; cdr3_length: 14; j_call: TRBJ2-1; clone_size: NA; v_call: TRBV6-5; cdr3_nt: TGTGCCAGTTATGACAGGCCACCCTACAATGAGCAGTTCTTC; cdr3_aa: CASYDRPPYNEQFF
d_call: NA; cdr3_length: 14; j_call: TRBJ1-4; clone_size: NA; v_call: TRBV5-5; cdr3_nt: TGTGCCAGCAGCTCCCCAGGGCAAGGCGAAAAACTGTTTTTT; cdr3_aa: CASSSPGQGEKLFF
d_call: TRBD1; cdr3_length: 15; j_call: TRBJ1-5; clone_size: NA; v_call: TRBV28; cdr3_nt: TGTGCCAGCAGTTCCGGGACAGGTTTCAATCAGCCCCAGCATTTT; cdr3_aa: CASSSGTGFNQPQHF
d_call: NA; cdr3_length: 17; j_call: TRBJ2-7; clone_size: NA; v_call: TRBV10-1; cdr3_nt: TGCGCCAGCAGTGAGCTGATAGGGGGTAGGGCTTCCTACGAGCAGTACTTC; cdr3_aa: CASSELIGGRASYEQYF
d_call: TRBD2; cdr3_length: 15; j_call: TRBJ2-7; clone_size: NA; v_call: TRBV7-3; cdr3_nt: TGTGCCAGCAGCGACGGGACTAGCGGGACATACGAGCAGTACTTC; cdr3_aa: CASSDGTSGTYEQYF
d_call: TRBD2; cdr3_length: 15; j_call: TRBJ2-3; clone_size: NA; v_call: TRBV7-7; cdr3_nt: TGTGCCAGCAGCGCGACTAGCGGGAGTTCAGATACGCAGTATTTT; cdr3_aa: CASSATSGSSDTQYF
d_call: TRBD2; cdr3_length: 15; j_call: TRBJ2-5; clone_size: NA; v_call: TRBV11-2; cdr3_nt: TGTGCCAGCAGCAAACTAGCGGGAGTAAAAGAGACCCAGTACTTC; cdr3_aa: CASSKLAGVKETQYF
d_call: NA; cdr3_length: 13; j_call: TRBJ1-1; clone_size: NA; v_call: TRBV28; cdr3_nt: TGTGCCAGCAGTTTTGGGGATTTAACTGAAGCTTTCTTT; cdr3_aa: CASSFGDLTEAFF
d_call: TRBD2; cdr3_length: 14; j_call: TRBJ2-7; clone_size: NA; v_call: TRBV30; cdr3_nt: TGTGCCTGGAGTGGCGGGACTACTACCTACGAGCAGTACTTC; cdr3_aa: CAWSGGTTTYEQYF
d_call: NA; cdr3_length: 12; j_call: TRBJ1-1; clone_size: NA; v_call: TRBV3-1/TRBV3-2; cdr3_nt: TGTGCCAGCAGCCTGTACGGAAGTGAAGCTTTCTTT; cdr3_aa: CASSLYGSEAFF
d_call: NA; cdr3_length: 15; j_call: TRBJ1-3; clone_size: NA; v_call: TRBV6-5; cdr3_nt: TGTGCCAGCAGTTACGGACGGCGGACTGGAAACACCATATATTTT; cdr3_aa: CASSYGRRTGNTIYF
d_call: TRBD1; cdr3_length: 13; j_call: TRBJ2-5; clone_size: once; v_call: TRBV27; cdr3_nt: TGTGCCAGCAGTCAACAGGGGTGGCAGACCCAGTACTTC; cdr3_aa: CASSQQGWQTQYF
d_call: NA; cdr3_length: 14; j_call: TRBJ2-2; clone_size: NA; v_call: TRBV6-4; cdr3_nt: TGTGCCAGCAGTGTCCTCATTGGCACCGGGGAGCTGTTTTTT; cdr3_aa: CASSVLIGTGELFF
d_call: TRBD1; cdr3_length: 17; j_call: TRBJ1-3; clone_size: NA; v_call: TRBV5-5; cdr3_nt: TGTGCCAGCAGCTGGACCACAGGGGGCGAAACTGGAAACACCATATATTTT; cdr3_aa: CASSWTTGGETGNTIYF
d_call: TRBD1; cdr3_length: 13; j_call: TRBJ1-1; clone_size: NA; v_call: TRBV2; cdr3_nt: TGTGCCAGCAGTTGGACAGGGCGGGATGAAGCTTTCTTT; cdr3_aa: CASSWTGRDEAFF
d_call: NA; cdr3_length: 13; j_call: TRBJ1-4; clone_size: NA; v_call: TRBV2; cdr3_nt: TGTGCCGGGCGGGGGACTGGTGTTGAAAAACTGTTTTTT; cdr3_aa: CAGRGTGVEKLFF
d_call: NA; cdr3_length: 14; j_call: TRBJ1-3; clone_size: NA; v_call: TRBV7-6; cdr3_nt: TGTGCCAGCAGCTTACTCGGGTCTGGAAACACCATATATTTT; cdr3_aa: CASSLLGSGNTIYF
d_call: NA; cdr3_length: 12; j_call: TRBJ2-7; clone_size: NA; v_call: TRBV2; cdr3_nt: TGTGCCAGCCCTGACAGATCCGACGAGCAGTACTTC; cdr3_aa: CASPDRSDEQYF
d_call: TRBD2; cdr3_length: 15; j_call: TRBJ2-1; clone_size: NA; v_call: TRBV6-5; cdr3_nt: TGTGCCAGCAGAGAGCGGGGAAGCTCCTACAATGAGCAGTTCTTC; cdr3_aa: CASRERGSSYNEQFF
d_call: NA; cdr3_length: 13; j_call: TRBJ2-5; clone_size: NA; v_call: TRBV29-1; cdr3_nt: TGCAGCGTTTGGTGGGGGAGCCAAGAGACCCAGTACTTC; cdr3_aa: CSVWWGSQETQYF
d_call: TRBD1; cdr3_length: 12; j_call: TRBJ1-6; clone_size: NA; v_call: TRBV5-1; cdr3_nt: TGCGCCAGCAGGTACGACAGGGGCCAACTCCACTTT; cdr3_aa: CASRYDRGQLHF
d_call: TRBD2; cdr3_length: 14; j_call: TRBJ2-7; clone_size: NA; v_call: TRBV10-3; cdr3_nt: TGTGCCACCCGGGAGGGGGGAGAGACCTACGAGCAGTACTTC; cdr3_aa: CATREGGETYEQYF
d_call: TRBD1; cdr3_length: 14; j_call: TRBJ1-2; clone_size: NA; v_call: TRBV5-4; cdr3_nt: TGTGCCAGCAGCTTGACGACAGGGGGCACTGGCTACACCTTC; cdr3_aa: CASSLTTGGTGYTF
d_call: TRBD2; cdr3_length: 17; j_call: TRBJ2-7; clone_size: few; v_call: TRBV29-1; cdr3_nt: TGCAGCGCCCGACAGCTAACCGGGACTAGCGGTTCCTACGAGCAGTACTTC; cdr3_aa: CSARQLTGTSGSYEQYF
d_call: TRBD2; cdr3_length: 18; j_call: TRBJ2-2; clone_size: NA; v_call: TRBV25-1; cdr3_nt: TGTGCCAGCAGTGAATTCCCTAGCGGGAGGTATTCCCTCGGGGAGCTGTTTTTT; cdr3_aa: CASSEFPSGRYSLGELFF
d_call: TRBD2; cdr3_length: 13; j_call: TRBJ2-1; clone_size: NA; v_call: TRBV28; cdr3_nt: TGTGCCAGCAGTTTCAGCGGGAGTAATGAGCAGTTCTTC; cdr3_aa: CASSFSGSNEQFF
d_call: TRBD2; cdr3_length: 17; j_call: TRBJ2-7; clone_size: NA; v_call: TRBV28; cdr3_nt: TGTGCCAGCACCGAGGGGGGACTAGCGGGAGTGCCCTACGAGCAGTACTTC; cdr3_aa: CASTEGGLAGVPYEQYF
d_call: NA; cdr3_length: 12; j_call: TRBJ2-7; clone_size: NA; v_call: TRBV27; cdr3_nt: TGTGCCAGCAGCCCACGGATGTACGAGCAGTACTTC; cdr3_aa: CASSPRMYEQYF
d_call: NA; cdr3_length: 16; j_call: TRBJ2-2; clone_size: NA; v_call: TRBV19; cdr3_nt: TGTGCCAGTCAACCATACGACAGGCTGAACACCGGGGAGCTGTTTTTT; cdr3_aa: CASQPYDRLNTGELFF
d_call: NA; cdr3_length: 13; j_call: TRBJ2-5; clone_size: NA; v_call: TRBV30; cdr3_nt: TGTGCCTGGACTCTCAGGGCTCTGGAGACCCAGTACTTC; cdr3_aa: CAWTLRALETQYF
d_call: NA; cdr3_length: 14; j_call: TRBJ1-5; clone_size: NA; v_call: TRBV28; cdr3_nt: TGTGCCAGCAGTCTGGGGCAAAACAATCAGCCCCAGCATTTT; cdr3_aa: CASSLGQNNQPQHF
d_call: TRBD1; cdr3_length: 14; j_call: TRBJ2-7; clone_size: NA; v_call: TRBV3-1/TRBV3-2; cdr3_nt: TGTGCCAGCAGCCCGGACAGGGGGAAGAACGAGCAGTACTTC; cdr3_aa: CASSPDRGKNEQYF
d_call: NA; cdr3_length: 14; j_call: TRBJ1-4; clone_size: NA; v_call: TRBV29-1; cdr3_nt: TGCAGCGTTGGTGCAGGACCAACTAATGAAAAACTGTTTTTT; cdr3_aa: CSVGAGPTNEKLFF
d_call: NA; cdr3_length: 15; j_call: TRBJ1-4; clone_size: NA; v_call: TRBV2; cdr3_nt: TGTGCCAGCAGTGAACAGGGCGACAATAATGAAAAACTGTTTTTT; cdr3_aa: CASSEQGDNNEKLFF
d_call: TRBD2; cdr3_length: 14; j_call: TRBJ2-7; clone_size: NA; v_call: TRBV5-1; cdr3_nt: TGCGCCAGCAGCTTGTCTAGCGGGGCCTACGAGCAGTACTTC; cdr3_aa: CASSLSSGAYEQYF
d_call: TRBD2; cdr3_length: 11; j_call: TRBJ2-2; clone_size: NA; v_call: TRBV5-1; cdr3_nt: TGCGCCAGCGGGACCGGGACTAGCCTGTTTTTT; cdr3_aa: CASGTGTSLFF
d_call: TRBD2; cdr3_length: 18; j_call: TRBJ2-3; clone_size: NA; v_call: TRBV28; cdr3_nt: TGTGCCAGCACTGGGAGACTAGCGGGGTTGACTAGCACAGATACGCAGTATTTT; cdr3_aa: CASTGRLAGLTSTDTQYF
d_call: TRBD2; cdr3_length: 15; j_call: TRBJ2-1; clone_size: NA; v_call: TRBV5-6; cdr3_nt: TGTGCCAGCAGCTTGCAGGTTAGCGGGAGCGATGAGCAGTTCTTC; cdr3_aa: CASSLQVSGSDEQFF
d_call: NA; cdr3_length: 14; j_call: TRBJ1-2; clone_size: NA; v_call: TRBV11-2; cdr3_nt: TGTGCCAGCAGCCCGACAATTTCTAACTATGGCTACACCTTC; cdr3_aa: CASSPTISNYGYTF
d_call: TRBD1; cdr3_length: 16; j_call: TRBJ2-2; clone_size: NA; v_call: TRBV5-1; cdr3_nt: TGCGCCAGCAGCTCGAACAGGGGATCGAACACCGGGGAGCTGTTTTTT; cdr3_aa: CASSSNRGSNTGELFF
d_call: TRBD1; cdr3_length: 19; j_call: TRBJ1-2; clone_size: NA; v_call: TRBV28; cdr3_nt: TGTGCCAGCCGCACTCTTAGGGGGAGGGGGCCAGTTCCCAACTATGGCTACACCTTC; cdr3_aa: CASRTLRGRGPVPNYGYTF